The 17 T cell receptor beta chains below were found in one sample sequenced in a study of neoadjuvant anti-PD-1 for oral cavity cancer. Sequencing was performed with immunoSEQ multiplex PCR; in TCRdb, only in-frame clones are kept and a portion is missing. The top ten hold approximately 2.9% of the sample, which has 14,000 or so clones, 65% seen once. The source material was PBMCs, sampled before nivolumab (anti-PD-1) treatment. The receptor source for this set is a person aged 35 to 85 with oral cavity squamous cell carcinoma.

This clone was seen only once. This chain connects TRBV29-1 to TRBJ1-6, with a possible D match to TRBD1 (6 bases). This CDR3 comprises 16 residues. Germline V gene sequence: CDR1 SQVTM, CDR2 ANQGSEA. The germline V and J ends were trimmed by 7 bases and 6 bases, with 22 bases remaining between them. Written as DNA, the CDR3 is TGCAGCGCCACGGTCGGGGGCGGTGGGGCTAATTCACCCCTCCACTTT. Its protein is CSATVGGGGANSPLHF.

This clone appeared a few times. V and J are TRBV11-3 and TRBJ1-3; no definite D call. The CDR3 covers 11 residues. V lost 5 bases to trimming and J lost 2 bases, with 1 base between them. Germline V gives CDR1 SGHNT, CDR2 YENEEA. The CDR3 region is CASSTGNTIYF. The CDR3 nucleotides read TGTGCCAGCAGCACTGGAAACACCATATATTTT.

The rearrangement joins TRBV4-1 to TRBJ2-3; no clear D. Germline values: CDR1 MGHRA, CDR2 YSYEKL. CDR3 size: 16 residues. Trimming took 0 bases from V and 2 from J, leaving 12 bases between them. The CDR3 coding sequence is TGCGCCAGCAGCCAAGATCCGCTCCTATACACAGATACGCAGTATTTT. Translating gives CASSQDPLLYTDTQYF.

V gene TRBV15 combines with J gene TRBJ1-2; D call uncertain. With 3 bases removed from V and 1 base from J, the gap between germline ends came to 15 bases. CDR3 length equals 16 residues. Germline CDR1 reads LNHNV; CDR2 reads YYDKDF (reference sequence). The CDR3 bases are TGTGCCACCAGCAGTCTCCCGTCGACAAGTAACTATGGCTACACCTTC. It translates to CATSSLPSTSNYGYTF.

The chain couples TRBV5-1 to TRBJ2-1, with D possibly matching TRBD1 (6 bases). Trimming took 0 bases from V and 7 from J, leaving 8 bases between them. Germline CDR1 and CDR2: SGHRS and YFSETQ. The CDR3 contains 13 residues. This chain's CDR3 is CASSLGTENEQFF. The CDR3 region has the DNA TGCGCCAGCAGCTTGGGGACAGAAAATGAGCAGTTCTTC.

This chain joins TRBV7-6 and TRBJ1-5, with no clear D. V lost 1 base and J 7 bases, leaving 17 bases between the germline ends. CDR3 length: 16 amino acids. Looked up from germline, CDR1 is SGHVS and CDR2 is FNYEAQ. This CDR3 is CASSLGGDRRVQPQHF. For the CDR3, the DNA is TGTGCCAGCAGCTTAGGCGGAGACCGAAGGGTGCAGCCCCAGCATTTT. Drawing the rest from reference TRBV7-6 and TRBJ1-5, the complete variable domain is GAGVSQSPRYKVTKRGQDVALRCDPISGHVSLYWYRQALGQGPEFLTYFNYEAQQDKSGLPNDRFSAERPEGSISTLTIQRTEQRDSAMYRCASSLGGDRRVQPQHFGDGTRLSIL.

The V gene is TRBV19, the J gene TRBJ2-7; either TRBD1 or TRBD2 may supply D (5 bases each). Germline assignment: CDR1 LNHDA and CDR2 SQIVND (reference sequence). The CDR3 totals 11 residues. Trimming removed 4 bases from V and 9 bases from J, with 10 bases in between. Written as DNA, the CDR3 is TGTGCCAGTAGTACGGGGCGCGCGCAGTACTTC. This codes for CASSTGRAQYF.

This chain links TRBV5-4 with TRBJ2-3; 15 bases map to TRBD2. From germline, CDR1 is SGHNT and CDR2 YYREEE (reference sequence). This CDR3 is 17 amino acids long. J gave up 6 bases and V 4 bases, and 9 bases lay outside the gene matches. The DNA of the CDR3 is TGTGCCAGCAGCACCTGGACTAGCGGGGGGGCCAGGGATACGCAGTATTTT. Its protein is CASSTWTSGGARDTQYF.

V is TRBV29-1 and J is TRBJ2-7; TRBD2 might be the D (5 bases). Germline assignment: CDR1 SQVTM and CDR2 ANQGSEA. This CDR3 has 13 residues. Trimming took 4 bases from V and 4 from J, leaving 14 bases between them. CDR3 coding DNA: TGCAGCGTTGTTGAGGGTAGTGGTTACGAGCAGTACTTC. Its protein is CSVVEGSGYEQYF.

V and J are TRBV28 and TRBJ2-7; 7 nucleotides match TRBD1. CDR3 length: 13 residues. Germline-derived CDR1 and CDR2 are MDHEN and SYDVKM. V shed 6 bases, J shed 5 bases, and the junction held 7 bases outside the gene matches. CDR3 loop: CASRPPGQNEQYF. The CDR3 DNA sequence: TGTGCCAGCAGACCCCCGGGACAGAACGAGCAGTACTTC.

Worth noting for this clone: An end of the junction does not agree with germline; a read error may underlie this. The V gene is TRBV7-7, the J gene TRBJ2-7; TRBD1 aligns across 7 bases. The germline CDR1 and CDR2 sequences are SSHAT and FNYEAQ (reference sequence). This CDR3 spans 13 amino acids. The CDR3 sequence: CASSPGQTYEQYF. CDR3 coding DNA: TGTGCTAGCAGCCCGGGACAGACCTACGAGCAGTACTTC.

The gene calls are TRBV20-1 and TRBJ2-7; D ambiguous. CDR3 length: 11 residues. Trimming took off 7 bases at V and 6 bases at J, with 13 bases between the two ends. The germline CDR1 and CDR2 sequences are DFQATT and SNEGSKA (reference sequence). The CDR3 DNA reads as TGCAGTGGCAATGACTTGGGCGAGCAGTACTTC. This gives the protein CSGNDLGEQYF.

The chain has TRBV19 and TRBJ1-4; a weak D match, TRBD1 (5 bases). CDR3 length: 16 amino acids. The V end lost 3 bases, the J end lost 6 bases, and 17 bases lay between the germline ends. Per germline, CDR1 LNHDA and CDR2 SQIVND (reference sequence). In DNA, the CDR3 is TGTGCCAGTAGTATTTTGTGGGCCTCGGGGGATGAAAAACTGTTTTTT. Its protein product is CASSILWASGDEKLFF.

The rearrangement links TRBV10-2 to TRBJ2-1; either TRBD1 or TRBD2 may fit D (5 bases each). Trimming took 6 bases from V and 7 from J, leaving 16 bases between them. Germline assignment: CDR1 WSHSY and CDR2 SAAADI. The CDR3 covers 14 residues. The CDR3 loop is CASRLGPPLNEQFF. The CDR3 region has the DNA TGCGCCAGCAGGTTGGGACCCCCACTTAATGAGCAGTTCTTC.

This chain joins TRBV4-1 and TRBJ1-5; TRBD1 is a possible D gene (5 bases). The CDR3 is made up of 13 amino acids. Trimming took off 4 bases at V and 2 bases at J, with 6 bases between the two ends. CDR1 MGHRA and CDR2 YSYEKL come from the germline V gene. Here the CDR3 DNA reads TGCGCCAGCAGCCGGGACGGCAATCAGCCCCAGCATTTT. Its translation: CASSRDGNQPQHF.

This clone was recorded a few times. V is TRBV5-1 and J is TRBJ1-2; D not resolved. Per germline, CDR1 SGHRS and CDR2 YFSETQ. Trimming pared 0 bases from V and 1 base from J, leaving 7 bases between. The CDR3 totals 14 residues. In DNA form, the CDR3 reads TGCGCCAGCAGCTTGGTCGGTTTTAACTATGGCTACACCTTC. It codes for CASSLVGFNYGYTF.

This rearrangement joins TRBV4-2 to TRBJ2-7; 15 bases are a match to TRBD2. Trimming cost V 5 bases and J 3 bases; bases outside gene matches: 5. This CDR3 spans 16 amino acids. Germline V gene sequence: CDR1 LGHNA, CDR2 YNFKEQ. The CDR3 nucleotides are TGTGCCAGCAGCGCCCAGGGACTAGCGGGAGGCTACGAGCAGTACTTC. Its translation is CASSAQGLAGGYEQYF.